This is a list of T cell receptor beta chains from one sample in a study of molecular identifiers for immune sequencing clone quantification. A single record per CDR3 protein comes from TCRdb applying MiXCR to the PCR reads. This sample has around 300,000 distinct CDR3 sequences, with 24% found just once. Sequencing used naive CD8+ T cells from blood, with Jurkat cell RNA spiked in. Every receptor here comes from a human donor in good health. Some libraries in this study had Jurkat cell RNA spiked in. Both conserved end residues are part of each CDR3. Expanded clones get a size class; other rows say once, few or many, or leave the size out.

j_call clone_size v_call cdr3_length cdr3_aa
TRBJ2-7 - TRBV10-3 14 CAPTARPQGDEQYF
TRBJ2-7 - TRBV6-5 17 CASSYSTPRGLSYEQYF
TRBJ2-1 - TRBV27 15 CASSHPRSRYNEQFF
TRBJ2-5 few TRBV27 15 CASSLSSTSRETQYF
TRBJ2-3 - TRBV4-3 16 CASSQELAGVRDTQYF
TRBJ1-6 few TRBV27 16 CASSSDRDSYNSPLHF
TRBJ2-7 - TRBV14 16 CASSQLGSGISYEQYF
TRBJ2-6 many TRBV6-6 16 CATRRDAYSGANVLTF
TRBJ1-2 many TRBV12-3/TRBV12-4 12 CASRPMDYGYTF
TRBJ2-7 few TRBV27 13 CASSIAGPYEQYF
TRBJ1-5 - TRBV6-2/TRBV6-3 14 CASSWGNSNQPQHF
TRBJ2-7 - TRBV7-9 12 CASSENSYEQYF
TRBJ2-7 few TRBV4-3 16 CASSQARGPSSYEQYF
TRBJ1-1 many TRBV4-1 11 CASSRGTEAFF
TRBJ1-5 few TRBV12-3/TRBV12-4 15 CASSSRVSFNQPQHF
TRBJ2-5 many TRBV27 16 CASSLLDPQGQETQYF
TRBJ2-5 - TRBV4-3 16 CASSQDLTNDRETQYF
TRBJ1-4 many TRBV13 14 CASSQRTPHEKLFF
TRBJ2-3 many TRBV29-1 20 CSVEGSVGTSGTSSTDTQYF
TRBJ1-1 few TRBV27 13 CASSINFRTEAFF
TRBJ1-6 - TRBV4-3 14 CASSQQGLYSPLHF
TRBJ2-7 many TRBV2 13 CASQGLAEYEQYF